The entry below describes one T cell receptor beta chain. The target antigen is unknown. The sample comes from a study of graft-versus-host responses after intestinal transplantation. Profiled with immunoSEQ multiplex PCR; TCRdb holds only in-frame clones, not every one. The sample comprises more than 65,000 clones, around 95% of which are singletons, and about 0.53% rests with the top ten. Regarding the study as a whole: GvH clones were found in recipient marrow; some appeared first in ileum or blood.

The material was unstimulated CD8+ T cells sorted from spleen or lymph node cells, obtained before intestinal transplant. The clonotype was recovered from a human donor who received an intestinal transplant.

The CDR3 loop reads CASSVGQVYGYTF. CDR3 nucleotides: TGTGCCAGCAGCGTAGGCCAGGTTTATGGCTACACCTTC. This chain uses TRBV9 with TRBJ1-2, with no clear D. The CDR3 loop spans 13 amino acids. V lost 0 bases and J lost 5, with 8 bases in between. Germline V lookup: CDR1 SGDLS, CDR2 YYNGEE.